Below are 20 T cell receptor beta chains sequenced from a single sample in a study of blood T cell repertoires in COVID-19. The assay was immunoSEQ multiplex PCR, and TCRdb's table has in-frame clones only and misses some. The data hold around 310,000 clones, with nearly 90% observed a single time. The sequenced sample consisted of PBMCs or T cells enriched from blood (not recorded which). The receptors shown here come from a woman in her twenties or thirties who had recovered from COVID-19.

V gene TRBV28 combines with J gene TRBJ1-1; TRBD1 matches at 9 bases. Germline CDR1 reads MDHEN; CDR2 reads SYDVKM. The CDR3 has 17 amino acids. After removal of 4 bases from V and 5 bases from J, the junction contained 14 bases not matched to a gene. The CDR3: CASSSPGDRDGRTEAFF. In nucleotides, the CDR3 is TGTGCCAGCAGTTCCCCGGGGGACAGGGACGGTCGAACTGAAGCTTTCTTT.

The chain recombines TRBV5-1 with TRBJ2-7; 10 bases fit TRBD2. This CDR3 spans 13 amino acids. Trimming cost V 3 bases and J 6 bases; bases outside gene matches: 3. CDR1 SGHRS and CDR2 YFSETQ come from the germline V gene. CDR3 region: CASSSRLAGEQYF. The CDR3, as DNA: TGCGCCAGCAGCTCCAGACTAGCGGGCGAGCAGTACTTC.

J is TRBJ1-2 and V is TRBV18; D gene unclear. Trimming left V 6 bases short and J 0 bases short, with 14 bases between. The CDR3 is 15 residues long. Germline V CDR1 and CDR2: KGHSH, LQKENI. The CDR3 bases are TGTGCCAGCTCCCGAGTGCAGACAACTAACTATGGCTACACCTTC. This encodes CASSRVQTTNYGYTF.

This clone was found a few times. The rearrangement uses TRBV30 and TRBJ1-5, with 9 bases identical to TRBD1. The germline CDR1 and CDR2 sequences are GTSNPN and SVGIG (reference sequence). This CDR3 is 18 amino acids long. With 0 bases clipped from V and 2 bases from J, the junction kept 11 bases outside the gene matches. The DNA for the CDR3 is TGTGCCTGGAGTGTAAGGGGACAGGGCGATTGGGGCAATCAGCCCCAGCATTTT. It specifies CAWSVRGQGDWGNQPQHF.

The chain combines TRBV24-1 with TRBJ1-2; maybe TRBD1 (6 bases). The germline V and J ends were trimmed by 4 bases and 5 bases, with 10 bases remaining between them. Germline CDR1 KGHDR, CDR2 SFDVKD. The CDR3 totals 13 residues. The CDR3 protein is CATSDGRGYGYTF. The CDR3 bases are TGTGCCACCAGTGACGGCAGGGGATATGGCTACACCTTC.

J is TRBJ2-2 and V is TRBV27; 7 nucleotides align to TRBD1. Trimming cost V 1 base and J 2 bases; bases outside gene matches: 4. This CDR3 spans 16 amino acids. The germline V gene encodes CDR1 MNHEY and CDR2 SMNVEV (reference sequence). CDR3 nucleotide sequence: TGTGCCAGCAGTTTATATAGGGGGCCCAACACCGGGGAGCTGTTTTTT. Its protein product is CASSLYRGPNTGELFF.

This clone was counted once. V usage is TRBV15 and J usage is TRBJ1-4; TRBD1 might be the D (6 bases). V lost 4 bases to trimming and J lost 7 bases, with 25 bases between them. Germline-derived CDR1 and CDR2 are LNHNV and YYDKDF (reference sequence). The length of the CDR3 is 18 residues. The DNA for the CDR3 is TGTGCCACCAGCACCCTGGAGCAGGGACACCGATTGGGTGAAAAACTGTTTTTT. The encoded protein is CATSTLEQGHRLGEKLFF. Together with reference TRBV15 and TRBJ1-4, the CDR3 gives the full variable domain: DAMVIQNPRYQVTQFGKPVTLSCSQTLNHNVMYWYQQKSSQAPKLLFHYYDKDFNNEADTPDNFQSRRPNTSFCFLDIRSPGLGDTAMYLCATSTLEQGHRLGEKLFFGSGTQLSVL.

The V gene is TRBV28, the J gene TRBJ2-2; TRBD2 agrees at 11 bases. The V and J ends lost 3 bases and 4 bases, in that order; junction bases with no gene match: 10. The CDR3 loop spans 18 amino acids. Germline CDR1 MDHEN, CDR2 SYDVKM. The DNA for the CDR3 is TGTGCCAGCAGTTTCGAGATAGCGGGAGGGACAGGCACCGGGGAGCTGTTTTTT. Amino acids: CASSFEIAGGTGTGELFF.

The chain is built from TRBV4-1 and TRBJ1-1, with a possible D match to TRBD1 (6 bases). Germline CDR1 and CDR2: MGHRA and YSYEKL. V lost 1 base, J lost 7 bases, and 16 bases lay in between. CDR3 length: 15 residues. CDR3 sequence (DNA): TGCGCCAGCAGCCAAGCCATACAGGGACCCGGTGAAGCTTTCTTT. This sequence encodes CASSQAIQGPGEAFF.

The V and J genes are TRBV6-2 or TRBV6-3 and TRBJ1-5, with 7 positions matching TRBD1. CDR1 is MNHEY, CDR2 SVGEGT, per germline. The junction had 10 bases not matched to a gene; V was cut back by 1 base and J by 1 base. This CDR3 is built from 18 residues. DNA of the CDR3: TGTGCCAGCAGTTACTTTGGACAGGCGGCGTTGAGCAATCAGCCCCAGCATTTT. Translating gives CASSYFGQAALSNQPQHF.

The chain combines TRBV19 with TRBJ2-3; TRBD1 matches 7 bases. This CDR3 spans 14 amino acids. V lost 6 bases, J lost 3 bases, and 6 bases stayed unmatched. Germline CDR1 reads LNHDA; CDR2 reads SQIVND (reference sequence). The CDR3 protein is CASRDDRVTDTQYF. Written as DNA, the CDR3 is TGTGCCAGTAGGGACGACAGGGTAACAGATACGCAGTATTTT.

The gene calls are TRBV10-3 and TRBJ2-5; the match to TRBD1 covers 9 bases. After removal of 6 bases from V and 2 bases from J, the junction contained 10 bases not matched to a gene. Per germline, CDR1 ENHRY and CDR2 SYGVKD. The CDR3 length is 16 residues. In DNA, the CDR3 is TGTGCCATCAGCCAAGCCCCCGGGACAGGGCAAGAGACCCAGTACTTC. Translation gives CAISQAPGTGQETQYF.

The chain carries TRBV29-1 and TRBJ2-7; 11 nucleotides line up with TRBD2. Germline V lookup: CDR1 SQVTM, CDR2 ANQGSEA. Trimming removed 4 bases from V and 3 bases from J; junction bases left unmatched: 8. This CDR3 has 15 residues. The CDR3 loop reads CSVVYRLAGLYEQYF. CDR3 nucleotides: TGCAGCGTTGTATATAGACTAGCGGGGCTCTACGAGCAGTACTTC.

The gene calls are TRBV30 and TRBJ1-6; 7 nucleotides match TRBD1. Germline CDR1 reads GTSNPN; CDR2 reads SVGIG (reference sequence). This CDR3 has 14 residues. V lost 1 base, J lost 10 bases, and 7 bases stayed unmatched. The CDR3 DNA reads as TGTGCCTGGAGTGCCCAGACAGGGAACTCACCCCTCCACTTT. Translating gives CAWSAQTGNSPLHF.

The chain couples TRBV20-1 to TRBJ2-3; D remains ambiguous. V dropped 3 bases and J dropped 4 bases, with 14 bases sitting between them. Germline-derived CDR1 and CDR2 are DFQATT and SNEGSKA (reference sequence). The CDR3 runs to 14 residues. In DNA, the CDR3 is TGCAGTGCTAGTGTGAGTGTCTACCCAGATACGCAGTATTTT. Translation: CSASVSVYPDTQYF.

The CDR3 DNA follows: TGTGCCAGCTCACGGATCCCACGGGCTAATGAAAAACTGTTTTTT. It encodes CASSRIPRANEKLFF. The rearrangement links TRBV18 to TRBJ1-4; no reliable D call. Trimming left V 4 bases short and J 3 bases short, with 12 bases between. CDR1 is KGHSH and CDR2 is LQKENI in the germline V gene. The CDR3 is 15 residues long.

This rearrangement joins TRBV15 to TRBJ2-1; a weak D match, TRBD2 (6 bases). V was trimmed by 0 bases and J by 8 bases, leaving 20 bases between them. The CDR3 runs to 17 residues. From germline, CDR1 is LNHNV and CDR2 YYDKDF (reference sequence). The CDR3 sequence: CATSRDVSVGSIYEQFF. Here the CDR3 DNA reads TGTGCCACCAGCAGAGATGTGAGTGTCGGGAGCATCTATGAGCAGTTCTTC.

The chain recombines TRBV3-1 (or the pseudogene TRBV3-2) with TRBJ2-5; D is ambiguous. V was trimmed by 2 bases and J by 2 bases, leaving 12 bases between them. The CDR3 has 15 residues. Per germline, CDR1 LGHDT and CDR2 YNNKEL (reference sequence). CDR3 DNA: TGTGCCAGCAGCCAATTCCCACAGAAACAAGAGACCCAGTACTTC. Translation: CASSQFPQKQETQYF.

This chain connects TRBV27 to TRBJ2-1; 7 positions agree with TRBD1. Per the germline V gene, CDR1 is MNHEY and CDR2 is SMNVEV (reference sequence). The CDR3 length is 14 residues. The J segment lost 4 bases and the V segment lost 5 bases, leaving 5 bases of the junction unmatched. CDR3 bases: TGTGCCAGCAGTCTCGGACAGGAGTACAATGAGCAGTTCTTC. It codes for CASSLGQEYNEQFF.

With respect to this clone: A read error may produce the germline difference seen at one junction end. This chain joins TRBV5-6 and TRBJ1-2; D possibly corresponds to TRBD1 (6 bases). In germline, CDR1 is SGHDT, CDR2 YYEEEE. CDR3 size: 17 residues. The CDR3 nucleotides are TGTGCCGGCAGCCCACAACGTGGACAGACGGGCCTCTATGGCTACACCTTC. This gives the protein CAGSPQRGQTGLYGYTF.